A single sample gave rise to the 32 T cell receptor beta chains below, sequenced in a study of T cell changes during pregnancy in multiple sclerosis. Only in-frame clones appear in the TCRdb table, and some are missing; sequencing was by immunoSEQ multiplex PCR. This table has tens of thousands of clones, roughly 89% appearing once. The input for sequencing was peripheral blood, taken after pregnancy. These TCRs come from a female donor in good health, enrolled as a control in a pregnancy study.

This sequence joins TRBV7-3 and TRBJ2-1, with 14 bases aligning to TRBD2. V lost 5 bases, J lost 6 bases, and 6 bases stayed unmatched. There are 16 residues in the CDR3. Germline values: CDR1 SGHTA, CDR2 FQGTGA. Here the CDR3 reads CASSTPGLAGANEQFF. In DNA, the CDR3 is TGTGCCAGCAGCACACCGGGACTAGCGGGAGCCAATGAGCAGTTCTTC.

V is TRBV6-5 and J is TRBJ1-1; D is unclear. The V and J ends lost 5 bases and 1 base respectively, with 14 bases between them. The length of the CDR3 is 15 residues. Looked up from germline, CDR1 is MNHEY and CDR2 is SVGAGI. CDR3 nucleotide sequence: TGTGCCAGCAGTCCCGGCGCAGCGTCGAACACTGAAGCTTTCTTT. Amino acid sequence: CASSPGAASNTEAFF.

The chain has TRBV7-3 and TRBJ1-1; D is uncertain. The V gene's germline CDR1 is SGHTA and CDR2 FQGTGA. The CDR3 runs to 13 residues. Trimming shortened V by 5 bases and J by 5 bases, and 12 bases separated the two germline ends. The CDR3 sequence is CASSPGEKTEAFF. CDR3 coding DNA: TGTGCCAGCAGCCCCGGGGAGAAAACTGAAGCTTTCTTT.

The rearrangement joins TRBV15 to TRBJ1-2; the match to TRBD1 covers 8 bases. With V trimmed by 3 bases and J by 7 bases, 10 bases remained unmatched. Germline V gene lookup returns CDR1 LNHNV and CDR2 YYDKDF (reference sequence). CDR3 size: 15 residues. Here the CDR3 DNA reads TGTGCCACCAGCAGGAATGAGGACAGGGTCGTTGGCTACACCTTC. Its translation is CATSRNEDRVVGYTF.

The chain recombines TRBV4-3 with TRBJ2-7; TRBD2 might be the D (6 bases). Germline-derived CDR1 and CDR2 are LGHNA and YSLEER. Trimming took off 1 base at V and 6 bases at J, with 13 bases between the two ends. This CDR3 comprises 14 residues. For the CDR3, the DNA is TGCGCCAGCAGCCAAGGAGCGGGCGGAGCCGAGCAGTACTTC. Protein: CASSQGAGGAEQYF.

The chain links TRBV4-3 to TRBJ1-2, with D tentatively TRBD1 (6 bases). CDR1 and CDR2 from the germline V gene are LGHNA and YSLEER. The CDR3 length is 13 residues. V was cut by 4 bases and J by 2 bases, with 8 bases left in between. The CDR3 bases are TGCGCCAGCAGCCGAACAGGGAACTATGGCTACACCTTC. This sequence encodes CASSRTGNYGYTF.

CDR3 sequence: CASSLSSLAGVSYNEQFF. The CDR3 nucleotides read TGTGCCAGCAGCCTGAGTTCACTAGCGGGAGTGTCCTACAATGAGCAGTTCTTC. The chain has TRBV5-4 and TRBJ2-1, with 11 bases identical to TRBD2. V shed 4 bases, J shed 1 base, and the junction held 10 bases outside the gene matches. From germline, CDR1 is SGHNT and CDR2 YYREEE (reference sequence). CDR3 length equals 18 residues.

The chain combines TRBV2 with TRBJ2-7; no definite D call. Germline V CDR1 and CDR2: SNHLY, FYNNEI. Trimming stripped 6 bases from V and 3 bases from J, with 9 bases between. The CDR3 contains 12 residues. The DNA for the CDR3 is TGTGCCAGCAGCACGACTGGCTACGAGCAGTACTTC. Translation gives CASSTTGYEQYF.

The DNA for the CDR3 is TGCAGCGTTGAAGGAGGGGCTAGCGGGATGTCGACCGGGGAGCTGTTTTTT. Translated, it gives CSVEGGASGMSTGELFF. The rearrangement uses TRBV29-1 and TRBJ2-2; 9 positions agree with TRBD2. Losses at the gene ends were 1 base for V and 5 bases for J; bases not matched to a gene: 11. The CDR3 contains 17 residues. Per germline, CDR1 SQVTM and CDR2 ANQGSEA.

This clone is a singleton in its sample. This chain uses TRBV5-4 with TRBJ2-2, with TRBD1 identical over 8 bases. The V gene end was trimmed by 7 bases and the J gene end by 0 bases; junction bases not matched to a gene: 2. The CDR3 runs 14 residues. The V gene's germline CDR1 is SGHNT and CDR2 YYREEE (reference sequence). The DNA of the CDR3 is TGTGCCAGCCGGGACAGGACGAACACCGGGGAGCTGTTTTTT. Its protein product is CASRDRTNTGELFF.

This rearrangement joins TRBV25-1 to TRBJ1-1; weak D call: TRBD1 (5 bases). In germline, CDR1 is MGHDK, CDR2 SYGVNS. Trimming removed 6 bases at V and 1 base at J, with 9 bases between. The CDR3 is 13 residues long. CDR3 in DNA: TGTGCCAGCAGCCAGGGTAGGAACACTGAAGCTTTCTTT. It specifies CASSQGRNTEAFF.

The rearrangement joins TRBV7-9 to TRBJ1-5; D remains unclear. This CDR3 has 19 amino acids. Germline V lookup: CDR1 SEHNR, CDR2 FQNEAQ (reference sequence). Trimming left V 1 base short and J 7 bases short, with 26 bases between. The CDR3 is CASSLGVDRFSGSRQPQHF. In nucleotides, the CDR3 is TGTGCCAGCAGCTTAGGAGTAGATCGGTTTTCGGGAAGTCGGCAGCCCCAGCATTTT.

The gene calls are TRBV2 and TRBJ2-2, with 8 bases fitting TRBD2. The CDR3 is 14 residues long. CDR1 is SNHLY and CDR2 is FYNNEI in the germline V gene. With 7 bases clipped from V and 4 bases from J, the junction kept 5 bases outside the gene matches. CDR3 nucleotide sequence: TGTGCCAGCATGGGGCTAGCGGGCACCGGGGAGCTGTTTTTT. Translating it yields CASMGLAGTGELFF.

This clone showed up just once. The chain couples TRBV28 to TRBJ2-3; 12 bases are a match to TRBD2. V shed 8 bases and J 0 bases; nucleotides not matched to a gene: 21. CDR3 length equals 21 residues. Germline values: CDR1 MDHEN, CDR2 SYDVKM. CDR3 sequence: CASGPGRWLAGGNPSTDTQYF. The CDR3 DNA reads as TGTGCCAGCGGCCCGGGGCGCTGGCTAGCGGGGGGGAACCCTAGCACAGATACGCAGTATTTT.

The genes are TRBV13 and TRBJ1-2, with 10 bases aligning to TRBD1. V gave up 3 bases and J gave up 2 bases; unmatched junction bases: 9. The germline V gene encodes CDR1 PRHDT and CDR2 FYEKMQ (reference sequence). The CDR3 has 17 residues. The DNA of the CDR3 is TGTGCCAGCAGCTTGGTGACAGGGGGCGAATCAAACTATGGCTACACCTTC. Its translation: CASSLVTGGESNYGYTF.

CDR3 sequence reads: CASRSGGAGVEQFF. The CDR3 region has the DNA TGTGCCAGCCGTAGCGGGGGGGCCGGGGTTGAGCAGTTCTTC. The gene calls are TRBV6-1 and TRBJ2-1; 11 bases agree with TRBD2. The CDR3 has 14 amino acids. Germline V gene data show CDR1 as MNHNS and CDR2 as SASEGT. The V and J ends lost 8 bases and 9 bases, in that order; junction bases with no gene match: 9.

This chain connects TRBV6-5 to TRBJ1-6, with 7 nucleotides matching TRBD1. This CDR3 comprises 14 residues. Germline CDR1 MNHEY, CDR2 SVGAGI. V trimming: 5 bases; J trimming: 9 bases; junction bases outside the gene matches: 7. CDR3 sequence: CASSMDRPGSPLHF. For the CDR3, the DNA is TGTGCCAGCAGTATGGACAGGCCAGGTTCACCCCTCCACTTT.

This chain links TRBV5-6 with TRBJ2-6; weak D call: TRBD2 (5 bases). Germline V gene sequence: CDR1 SGHDT, CDR2 YYEEEE. The V end lost 4 bases, the J end lost 4 bases, and 9 bases lay between the germline ends. The CDR3 is 14 residues long. CDR3 sequence: CASSRTGGANVLTF. In DNA, the CDR3 is TGTGCCAGCAGCCGGACGGGGGGGGCCAACGTCCTGACTTTC.

This clone appeared a few times. The rearrangement joins TRBV28 to TRBJ1-1; D might be TRBD1 (5 bases). V lost 4 bases and J lost 1, with 13 bases in between. Germline V gene lookup returns CDR1 MDHEN and CDR2 SYDVKM. The CDR3 runs 15 residues. Written as DNA, the CDR3 is TGTGCCAGCAGTTGGGGCGACACCACGAACACTGAAGCTTTCTTT. As protein: CASSWGDTTNTEAFF.

The chain is built from TRBV5-1 and TRBJ2-2; 7 nucleotides agree with TRBD1. V shed 4 bases and J 4 bases; nucleotides not matched to a gene: 10. The length of the CDR3 is 16 residues. CDR1 and CDR2 (germline): SGHRS, YFSETQ. The CDR3 sequence is CASSRLGGGGTGELFF. In nucleotides, the CDR3 is TGCGCCAGCAGCAGGCTAGGGGGCGGTGGCACCGGGGAGCTGTTTTTT.

The J gene is TRBJ1-3, the V gene TRBV6-5; a possible D gene is TRBD1 (5 bases). The CDR3 sequence is 14 residues long. Trimming took off 6 bases at V and 3 bases at J, with 12 bases between the two ends. CDR1 is MNHEY and CDR2 is SVGAGI in the germline V gene. DNA of the CDR3: TGTGCCAGCAGATCCCGGCAGGGTGGAAACACCATATATTTT. Protein product: CASRSRQGGNTIYF.

The rearrangement links TRBV5-1 to TRBJ2-5; 9 bases are shared with TRBD2. This CDR3 contains 14 residues. The germline gives CDR1 SGHRS, CDR2 YFSETQ. J lost 5 bases, V lost 2 bases, and 4 bases had no gene match. CDR3 sequence reads: CASSLAGGWETQYF. CDR3 bases: TGCGCCAGCAGCTTAGCGGGGGGATGGGAGACCCAGTACTTC.

V usage is TRBV5-4 and J usage is TRBJ2-3; 11 bases align to TRBD2. J was trimmed by 5 bases and V by 3 bases; bases with no gene match: 8. The CDR3 is 16 residues long. The germline V gene has CDR1 SGHNT and CDR2 YYREEE (reference sequence). In DNA form, the CDR3 reads TGTGCCAGCAGCTCCTATCTAGCGGGAGGTGGAGATACGCAGTATTTT. Translation gives CASSSYLAGGGDTQYF.

This chain connects TRBV9 to TRBJ1-1; 8 positions match TRBD1. CDR1 is SGDLS and CDR2 is YYNGEE in the germline V gene. J lost 0 bases, V lost 3 bases, and 1 base had no gene match. The CDR3 has 14 amino acids. The CDR3 bases are TGTGCCAGCAGCGAGACAGGGGTGAACACTGAAGCTTTCTTT. Its protein is CASSETGVNTEAFF. The full variable domain, completed using reference TRBV9 and TRBJ1-1, is DSGVTQTPKHLITATGQRVTLRCSPRSGDLSVYWYQQSLDQGLQFLIQYYNGEERAKGNILERFSAQQFPDLHSELNLSSLELGDSALYFCASSETGVNTEAFFGQGTRLTVV.

The chain has TRBV6-1 and TRBJ2-2; unclear D gene. Germline values: CDR1 MNHNS, CDR2 SASEGT. Trimming took 7 bases from V and 5 from J, leaving 14 bases between them. The CDR3 sequence is 14 residues long. CDR3 nucleotide sequence: TGTGCCAGCAACAGCCGCGAAAGGACCGGGGAGCTGTTTTTT. Translation gives CASNSRERTGELFF.

The V and J genes are TRBV27 and TRBJ1-4; 9 bases are a match to TRBD1. Germline V CDR1 and CDR2: MNHEY, SMNVEV (reference sequence). Losses at the gene ends were 1 base for V and 0 bases for J; bases not matched to a gene: 3. This CDR3 comprises 17 residues. The CDR3 DNA is TGTGCCAGCAGTTTATACAGGGGGCCTACAACTAATGAAAAACTGTTTTTT. Amino acid sequence: CASSLYRGPTTNEKLFF.

This clone was seen only a few times. The chain uses TRBV7-2 and TRBJ2-7; D remains unclear. The CDR3 sequence is 11 residues long. Germline assignment: CDR1 SGHTA and CDR2 FQGNSA. With 5 bases removed from V and 3 bases from J, the gap between germline ends came to 5 bases. The CDR3: CASSPNYEQYF. As DNA, the CDR3 is TGTGCCAGCAGCCCTAACTACGAGCAGTACTTC. The full variable domain, rest sourced from reference TRBV7-2 and TRBJ2-7, is GAGVSQSPSNKVTEKGKDVELRCDPISGHTALYWYRQSLGQGLEFLIYFQGNSAPDKSGLPSDRFSAERTGGSVSTLTIQRTQQEDSAVYLCASSPNYEQYFGPGTRLTVT.

The V and J genes are TRBV4-2 and TRBJ2-5; 13 bases are a match to TRBD2. The CDR3 is made up of 16 amino acids. The trim removed 4 bases at V and 3 bases at J, leaving 5 bases unmatched. Per the germline V gene, CDR1 is LGHNA and CDR2 is YNFKEQ. The DNA of the CDR3 is TGTGCCAGCAGCCGGGGACTAGCGGGAAGCGAAGAGACCCAGTACTTC. This codes for CASSRGLAGSEETQYF.

J is TRBJ2-5 and V is TRBV5-1; 8 bases line up with TRBD1. This CDR3 comprises 13 residues. Germline CDR1 is SGHRS and CDR2 is YFSETQ. V lost 3 bases to trimming and J lost 6 bases; unmatched junction nucleotides: 4. DNA of the CDR3: TGCGCCAGCAGCTCTCAGGGGGCTAAGACCCAGTACTTC. Translating it yields CASSSQGAKTQYF.

The genes are TRBV5-4 and TRBJ2-3, with TRBD2 matching over 11 bases. This CDR3 has 16 amino acids. The V and J ends lost 1 base and 5 bases, in that order; junction bases with no gene match: 6. Germline V lookup: CDR1 SGHNT, CDR2 YYREEE (reference sequence). CDR3 coding DNA: TGTGCCAGCAGCTTGCTACTAGCGGGAGTCGGAGATACGCAGTATTTT. Translated: CASSLLLAGVGDTQYF.

In DNA, the CDR3 is TGTGCCAGCAGTGAAAGGGACAGGGGGCTAGGGGCCAACGTCCTGACTTTC. It yields the protein CASSERDRGLGANVLTF. The chain joins TRBV6-1 to TRBJ2-6; 12 positions agree with TRBD1. The CDR3 covers 17 residues. Losses at the gene ends were 2 bases for V and 4 bases for J; bases not matched to a gene: 3. Germline values: CDR1 MNHNS, CDR2 SASEGT.

V usage is TRBV5-1 and J usage is TRBJ2-7, with 8 bases lining up with TRBD2. V lost 1 base to trimming and J lost 3 bases; unmatched junction nucleotides: 3. CDR3 length: 14 residues. Germline assignment: CDR1 SGHRS and CDR2 YFSETQ. For the CDR3, the DNA is TGCGCCAGCAGCTTGTGGACTAGCAGCTACGAGCAGTACTTC. It specifies CASSLWTSSYEQYF.